The clone carrying this T cell receptor beta chain was counted between two and nine times. The data were taken from a study of blood T cell repertoires in COVID-19. Study information: The origin of the acute and convalescent COVID-19 samples was the United States, Italy and Spain. PBMCs, B-cell-depleted T cells, or T cells provided the cDNA or gDNA that made up the material.

Source study methods: The assay estimated nucleated cells by amplifying reference gene primers. Produced via immunoSEQ multiplex PCR; TCRdb's table is partial and in-frame only. Clone size and the V and J calls come from that table; the DNA yielded D and trimming. In the table there are roughly 150,000 clones, about four fifths of which are singletons. The clonotype was recovered from a man aged 55 to 70 with active or convalescent COVID-19. Sequences were obtained from peripheral blood.

The CDR3 sequence is CASSYSNQPQHF. CDR3 sequence (DNA): TGTGCCAGCAGCTATAGCAATCAGCCCCAGCATTTT. The chain carries TRBV3-1 (or the pseudogene TRBV3-2) and TRBJ1-5; D is uncertain. Germline V CDR1 and CDR2: LGHDT, YNNKEL (reference sequence). CDR3 length: 12 amino acids. V gave up 5 bases and J gave up 0 bases, with 2 bases separating them.